This T cell receptor beta chain was identified in a study of blood T cell repertoires in COVID-19. In the study overall: From the United States, Italy and Spain came samples of acute and convalescent COVID-19. The analysed material was cDNA or gDNA that came from T cells, B-cell-depleted T cells, or PBMCs.

With V trimmed by 5 bases and J by 7 bases, 9 bases remained unmatched. The CDR3 runs to 15 residues. Germline assignment: CDR1 LNHDA and CDR2 SQIVND (reference sequence). The table came from immunoSEQ multiplex PCR; TCRdb's copy has only in-frame clones and leaves some out. The sample shows approximately 200,000 clones, almost 80% of them seen only once. The clonotype comes from a man aged 55 to 69 with active or convalescent COVID-19. V usage is TRBV19 and J usage is TRBJ1-5, with 9 bases fitting TRBD1. The sample was peripheral blood. CDR3 coding DNA: TGTGCCAGTAGTCTAACAGGGGGCGCGCGGCAGCCCCAGCATTTT. The encoded protein is CASSLTGGARQPQHF.